The T cell receptor (beta chain) under discussion was sequenced for a study of CD8+CD57+ T cells in acquired aplastic anemia. V lost 5 bases to trimming and J lost 6 bases, with 20 bases between them. There are 16 residues in the CDR3. Germline CDR1 MDHEN, CDR2 SYDVKM. This clonotype appeared many times. Profiling that covered TCR beta VDJ and CDR3 relied on genomic DNA as its template. TCRdb reanalysed the reads using MiXCR and keeps one entry per CDR3 protein. The data contain 50,000 to 65,000 distinct CDR3 sequences, roughly 60% of them singletons. By flow cytometry, patients selected for sequencing had shown an expansion of CD8+CD57+ cells.

This TCR was recovered from a human donor with aplastic anemia. The sequenced sample consisted of sorted CD4+, CD8+, or CD8+CD57+ T cells (not recorded which) from PBMCs. The rearrangement links TRBV28 to TRBJ1-5; D call uncertain. This CDR3 reads CASSLGSNLKIQPQHF. CDR3 DNA: TGTGCCAGCAGTCTGGGGTCCAACCTAAAAATTCAGCCCCAGCATTTT.